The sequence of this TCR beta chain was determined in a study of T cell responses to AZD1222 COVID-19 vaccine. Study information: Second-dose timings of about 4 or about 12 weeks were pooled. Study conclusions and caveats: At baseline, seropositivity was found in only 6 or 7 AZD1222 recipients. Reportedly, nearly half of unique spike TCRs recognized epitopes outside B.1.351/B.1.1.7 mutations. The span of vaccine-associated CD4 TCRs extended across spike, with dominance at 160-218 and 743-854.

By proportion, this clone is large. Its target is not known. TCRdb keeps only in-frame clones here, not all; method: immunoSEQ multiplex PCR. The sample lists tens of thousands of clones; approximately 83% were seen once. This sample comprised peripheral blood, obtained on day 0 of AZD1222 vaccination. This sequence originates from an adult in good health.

The CDR3 DNA reads TGTGCCAGCAGTACCCCGGACACCGGGGAGCTGTTTTTT. Residues: CASSTPDTGELFF. The gene calls are TRBV28 and TRBJ2-2; D is unresolved. Looked up from germline, CDR1 is MDHEN and CDR2 is SYDVKM. V lost 5 bases to trimming and J lost 3 bases, with 7 bases between them. The length of the CDR3 is 13 residues.